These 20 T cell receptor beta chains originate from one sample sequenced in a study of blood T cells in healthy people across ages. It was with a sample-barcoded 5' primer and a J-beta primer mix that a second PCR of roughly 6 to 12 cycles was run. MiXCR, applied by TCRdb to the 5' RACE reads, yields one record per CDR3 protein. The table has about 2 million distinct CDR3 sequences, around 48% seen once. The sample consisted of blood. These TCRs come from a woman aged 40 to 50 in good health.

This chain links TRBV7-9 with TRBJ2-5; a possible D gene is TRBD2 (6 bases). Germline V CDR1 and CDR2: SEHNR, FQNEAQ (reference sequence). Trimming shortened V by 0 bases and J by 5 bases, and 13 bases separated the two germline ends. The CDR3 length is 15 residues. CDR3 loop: CASSLAGGSVETQYF. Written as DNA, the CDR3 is TGTGCCAGCAGCTTAGCGGGGGGATCGGTGGAGACCCAGTACTTC. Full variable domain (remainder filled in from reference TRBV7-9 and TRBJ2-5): DTGVSQNPRHKITKRGQNVTFRCDPISEHNRLYWYRQTLGQGPEFLTYFQNEAQLEKSRLLSDRFSAERPKGSFSTLEIQRTEQGDSAMYLCASSLAGGSVETQYFGPGTRLLVL.

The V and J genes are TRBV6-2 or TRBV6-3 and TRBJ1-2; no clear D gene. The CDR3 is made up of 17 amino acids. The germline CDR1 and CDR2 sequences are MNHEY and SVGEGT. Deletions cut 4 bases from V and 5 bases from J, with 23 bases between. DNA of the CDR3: TGTGCCAGCAGTTTTGATCGGACGGCTCCTTCCCCTTATGGCTACACCTTC. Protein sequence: CASSFDRTAPSPYGYTF.

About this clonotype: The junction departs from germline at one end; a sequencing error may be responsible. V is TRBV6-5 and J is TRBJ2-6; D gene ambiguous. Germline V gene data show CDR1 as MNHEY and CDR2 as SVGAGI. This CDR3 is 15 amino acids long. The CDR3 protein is CASGYRGSGANVLTF. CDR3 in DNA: TGTGCCAGCGGTTACAGAGGATCTGGGGCCAACGTCCTGACTTTC.

As DNA, the CDR3 is TGCGCCAGCAGCCAAGATCTAGCGGGATTGGCGAGGGCTTTCTTT. This codes for CASSQDLAGLARAFF. This chain uses TRBV4-3 with TRBJ1-1; D unresolved. V was shortened by 0 bases and J by 11 bases, with 19 bases between the two germline ends. This CDR3 comprises 15 residues. Germline loops: CDR1 LGHNA, CDR2 YSLEER.

In DNA form, the CDR3 reads TGTGCCAGCAGTTTACTAGCGCGGAATGAGCAGTTCTTC. Its protein is CASSLLARNEQFF. The V call is TRBV12-3 or TRBV12-4, the J call TRBJ2-1; a possible D gene is TRBD2 (6 bases). The germline V and J ends were trimmed by 2 bases and 7 bases, with 9 bases remaining between them. CDR3 size: 13 residues.

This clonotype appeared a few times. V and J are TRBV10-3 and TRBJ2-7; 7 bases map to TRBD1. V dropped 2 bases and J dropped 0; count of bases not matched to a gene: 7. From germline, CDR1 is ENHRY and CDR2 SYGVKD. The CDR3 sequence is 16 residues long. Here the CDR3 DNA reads TGTGCCATCAGTGAGGCGGACAGGCGGTTCTCCTACGAGCAGTACTTC. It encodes CAISEADRRFSYEQYF.

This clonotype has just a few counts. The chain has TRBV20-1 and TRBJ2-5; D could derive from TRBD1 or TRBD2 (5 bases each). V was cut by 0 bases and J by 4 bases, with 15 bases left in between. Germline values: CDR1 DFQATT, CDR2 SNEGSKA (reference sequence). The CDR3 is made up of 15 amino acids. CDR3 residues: CSARDQGARTETQYF. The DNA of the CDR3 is TGCAGTGCTAGAGATCAGGGAGCGCGTACAGAGACCCAGTACTTC.

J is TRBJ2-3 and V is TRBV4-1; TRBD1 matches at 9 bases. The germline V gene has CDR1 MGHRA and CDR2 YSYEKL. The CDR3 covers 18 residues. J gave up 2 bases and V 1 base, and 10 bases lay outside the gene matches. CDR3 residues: CASSQGTPGQGFTDTQYF. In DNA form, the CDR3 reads TGCGCCAGCAGCCAAGGAACGCCGGGACAGGGATTCACAGATACGCAGTATTTT.

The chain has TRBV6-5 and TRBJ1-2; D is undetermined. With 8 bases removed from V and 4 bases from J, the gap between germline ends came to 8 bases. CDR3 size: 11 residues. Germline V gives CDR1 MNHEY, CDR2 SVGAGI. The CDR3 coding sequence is TGTGCCAGCGGGCAGCTCTATGGCTACACCTTC. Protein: CASGQLYGYTF.

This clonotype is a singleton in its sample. CDR3 region: CSASPPGGWTQYF. The CDR3 DNA sequence: TGCAGTGCCTCGCCCCCAGGGGGGTGGACCCAGTACTTC. The J gene is TRBJ2-5, the V gene TRBV20-1, with D possibly matching TRBD1 (7 bases). The length of the CDR3 is 13 residues. The germline V gene has CDR1 DFQATT and CDR2 SNEGSKA (reference sequence). Trimming removed 6 bases at V and 7 bases at J, with 18 bases between.

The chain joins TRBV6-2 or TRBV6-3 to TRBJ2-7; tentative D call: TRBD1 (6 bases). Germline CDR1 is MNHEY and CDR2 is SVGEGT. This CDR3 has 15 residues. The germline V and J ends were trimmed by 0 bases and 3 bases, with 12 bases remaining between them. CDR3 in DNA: TGTGCCAGCAGTTACTCCAGGGGCGGCGGCTACGAGCAGTACTTC. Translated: CASSYSRGGGYEQYF.

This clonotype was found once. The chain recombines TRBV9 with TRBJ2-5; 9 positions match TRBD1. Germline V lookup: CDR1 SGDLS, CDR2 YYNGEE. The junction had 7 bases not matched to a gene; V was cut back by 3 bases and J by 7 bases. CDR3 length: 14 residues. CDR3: CASSAGQGMGTQYF. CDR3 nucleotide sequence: TGTGCCAGCAGCGCGGGACAGGGAATGGGGACCCAGTACTTC.

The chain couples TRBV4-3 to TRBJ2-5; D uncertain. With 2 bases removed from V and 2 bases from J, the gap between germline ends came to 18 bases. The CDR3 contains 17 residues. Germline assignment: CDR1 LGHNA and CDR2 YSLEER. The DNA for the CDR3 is TGCGCCAGCAGCCAATTTGTCGCACCGGCAACGCAAGAGACCCAGTACTTC. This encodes CASSQFVAPATQETQYF.

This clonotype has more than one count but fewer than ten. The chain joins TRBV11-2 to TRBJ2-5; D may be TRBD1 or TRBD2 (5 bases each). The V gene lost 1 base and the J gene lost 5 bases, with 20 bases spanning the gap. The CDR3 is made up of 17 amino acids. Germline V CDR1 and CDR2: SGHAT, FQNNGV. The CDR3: CASSLVPGKGPRETQYF. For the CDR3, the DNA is TGTGCCAGCAGCTTAGTACCGGGGAAGGGGCCTAGGGAGACCCAGTACTTC.

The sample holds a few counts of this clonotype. CDR3 nucleotide sequence: TGTGCCAGCAACTCGATGTTAACAGATACGCAGTATTTT. This translates into CASNSMLTDTQYF. This rearrangement joins TRBV27 to TRBJ2-3, with D uncertain. V lost 7 bases and J lost 3, with 11 bases in between. The germline gives CDR1 MNHEY, CDR2 SMNVEV (reference sequence). This CDR3 is built from 13 residues.

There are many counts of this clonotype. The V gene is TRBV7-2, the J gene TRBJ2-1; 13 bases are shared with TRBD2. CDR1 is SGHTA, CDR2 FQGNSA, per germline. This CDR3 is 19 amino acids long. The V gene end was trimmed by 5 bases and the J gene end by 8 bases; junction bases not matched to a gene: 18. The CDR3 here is CASSLTSGGANWDMDEQFF. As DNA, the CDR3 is TGTGCCAGCAGCCTCACTAGCGGGGGGGCCAACTGGGATATGGATGAGCAGTTCTTC.

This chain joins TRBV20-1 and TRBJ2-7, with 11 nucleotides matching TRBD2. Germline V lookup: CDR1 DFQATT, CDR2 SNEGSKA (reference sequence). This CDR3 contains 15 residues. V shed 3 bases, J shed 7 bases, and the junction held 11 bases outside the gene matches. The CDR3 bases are TGCAGTGCTAGGGGACTAGCGGTTTTCTACAATGAGCAGTACTTC. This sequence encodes CSARGLAVFYNEQYF.

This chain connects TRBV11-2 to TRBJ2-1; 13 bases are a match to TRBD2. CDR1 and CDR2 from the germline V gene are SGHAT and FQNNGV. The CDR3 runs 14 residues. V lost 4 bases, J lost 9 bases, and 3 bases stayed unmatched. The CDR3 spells CASSSRTSGGEQFF. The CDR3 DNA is TGTGCCAGCAGCTCCCGGACTAGCGGGGGTGAGCAGTTCTTC.

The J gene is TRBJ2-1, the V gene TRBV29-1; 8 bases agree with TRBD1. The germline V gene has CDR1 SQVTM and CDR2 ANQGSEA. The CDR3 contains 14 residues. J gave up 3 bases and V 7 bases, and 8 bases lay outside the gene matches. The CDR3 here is CSGTDRGRYNEQFF. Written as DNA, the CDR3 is TGCAGCGGAACCGACAGGGGACGCTACAATGAGCAGTTCTTC.

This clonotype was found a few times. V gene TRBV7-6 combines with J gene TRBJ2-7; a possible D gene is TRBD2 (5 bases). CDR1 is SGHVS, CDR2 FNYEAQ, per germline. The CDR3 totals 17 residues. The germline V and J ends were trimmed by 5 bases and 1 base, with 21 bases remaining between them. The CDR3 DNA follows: TGTGCCAGCAGCCCGACTACTGAATTTGAAGGTTCCTACGAGCAGTACTTC. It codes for CASSPTTEFEGSYEQYF.